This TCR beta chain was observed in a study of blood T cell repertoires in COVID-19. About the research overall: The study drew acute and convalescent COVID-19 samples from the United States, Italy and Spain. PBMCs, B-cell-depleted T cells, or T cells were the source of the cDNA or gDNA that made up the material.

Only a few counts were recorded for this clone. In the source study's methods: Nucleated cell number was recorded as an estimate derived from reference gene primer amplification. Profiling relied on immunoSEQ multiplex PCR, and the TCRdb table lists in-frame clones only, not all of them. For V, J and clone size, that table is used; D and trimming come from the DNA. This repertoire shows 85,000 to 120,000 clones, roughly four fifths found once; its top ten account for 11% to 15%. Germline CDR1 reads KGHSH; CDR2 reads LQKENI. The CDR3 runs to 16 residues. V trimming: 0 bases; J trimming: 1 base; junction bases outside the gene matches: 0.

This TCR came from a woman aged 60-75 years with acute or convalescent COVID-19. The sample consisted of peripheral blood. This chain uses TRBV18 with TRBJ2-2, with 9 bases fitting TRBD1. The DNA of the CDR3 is TGTGCCAGCTCACCACCGGGACAGGGGAACACCGGGGAGCTGTTTTTT. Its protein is CASSPPGQGNTGELFF. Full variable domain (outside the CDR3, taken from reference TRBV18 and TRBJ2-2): NAGVMQNPRHLVRRRGQEARLRCSPMKGHSHVYWYRQLPEEGLKFMVYLQKENIIDESGMPKERFSAEFPKEGPSILRIQQVVRGDSAAYFCASSPPGQGNTGELFFGEGSRLTVL.